This T cell receptor (beta chain) comes out of a study of cytomegalovirus exposure and HLA in healthy donors. Whole-study context: In terms of ancestry, the Caucasian-associated cluster contained 81% of the roughly 400 genotyped donors.

With 60 Vbeta and 13 Jbeta primers, the PCR was carried out. Sequenced by immunoSEQ multiplex PCR; TCRdb stores in-frame clones only, minus some. The repertoire consists of 100,000 to 150,000 clones, with approximately 80% occurring once and the leading ten covering around 1.5%. Donors likely had unrecorded immune exposures despite being nominally healthy when sampled. General observations from the study: According to an earlier analysis, most TCR beta V segments yielded productive rearrangements about 87% or about 30% of the time. The study found most TCR sequences rare, yet found some public TCRs in many donors.

Note on this clone: The antigen is not known.

CDR3 length: 15 amino acids. Trimming cost V 0 bases and J 0 bases, with 12 bases left between them. From germline, CDR1 is GTSNPN and CDR2 SVGIG (reference sequence). Sample: PBMCs. This clonotype was sampled from a woman in her late teens or twenties in good health and CMV-seronegative. V and J are TRBV30 and TRBJ2-7; tentative D call: TRBD2 (5 bases). The CDR3 protein is CAWSVFSATSYEQYF. CDR3 nucleotide sequence: TGTGCCTGGAGTGTATTTAGCGCAACCTCCTACGAGCAGTACTTC.